The 30 T cell receptor beta chains given below trace back to one sample, sequenced in a study of blood T cell repertoires in COVID-19. Sequencing was performed with immunoSEQ multiplex PCR; in TCRdb, only in-frame clones are kept and a portion is missing. The sample contains roughly 60,000 clones, 80% to 90% of which appear only once. Sequenced sample: peripheral blood. These receptors were collected from a man aged 35 to 55 with acute or convalescent COVID-19.

The rearrangement joins TRBV4-1 to TRBJ2-3, with 14 bases that match TRBD2. The V segment lost 2 bases and the J segment 4 bases; nucleotides outside the gene matches: 8. The CDR3 is made up of 18 amino acids. CDR1 is MGHRA, CDR2 YSYEKL, per germline. This CDR3 reads CASSQLTSGGASPDTQYF. CDR3 DNA sequence: TGCGCCAGCAGCCAACTGACTAGCGGGGGGGCCTCTCCAGATACGCAGTATTTT.

The gene calls are TRBV2 and TRBJ2-1; 9 bases are a match to TRBD1. The CDR3 runs 15 residues. The V gene end was trimmed by 6 bases and the J gene end by 3 bases; junction bases not matched to a gene: 6. In germline, CDR1 is SNHLY, CDR2 FYNNEI. In DNA, the CDR3 is TGTGCCAGCAGGACAGACAGGGGGAACTACAATGAGCAGTTCTTC. Residues: CASRTDRGNYNEQFF.

J is TRBJ1-5 and V is TRBV12-3 or TRBV12-4, with a tentative D call TRBD1 (6 bases). V was clipped by 6 bases and J by 7 bases, with 13 bases between them. The CDR3 runs to 13 residues. The CDR3 reads CASRKLTGQPQHF. The CDR3 DNA reads TGTGCCAGCAGGAAACTTACAGGGCAGCCCCAGCATTTT.

J is TRBJ1-2 and V is TRBV3-1 (or the pseudogene TRBV3-2); 7 bases line up with TRBD1. The CDR3 is made up of 13 amino acids. The V and J ends lost 4 bases and 2 bases, in that order; junction bases with no gene match: 1. CDR1 is LGHDT, CDR2 YNNKEL, per germline (reference sequence). The DNA for the CDR3 is TGTGCCAGCAGCCTGGACAGGAACTATGGCTACACCTTC. It encodes CASSLDRNYGYTF.

V and J are TRBV6-5 and TRBJ1-5, with D possibly matching TRBD1 (6 bases). Trimming shortened V by 5 bases and J by 5 bases, and 13 bases separated the two germline ends. CDR1 and CDR2 from the germline V gene are MNHEY and SVGAGI. This CDR3 spans 14 amino acids. The CDR3 sequence: CASSPDRFDQPQHF. The CDR3 DNA sequence: TGTGCCAGCAGTCCCGACAGGTTCGATCAGCCCCAGCATTTT.

The V gene is TRBV29-1, the J gene TRBJ1-1, with D perhaps TRBD1 (5 bases). Trimming stripped 7 bases from V and 1 base from J, with 10 bases between. The CDR3 is made up of 12 amino acids. CDR1 is SQVTM and CDR2 is ANQGSEA in the germline V gene. CDR3 protein: CSGGLSNTEAFF. The CDR3 region has the DNA TGCAGCGGGGGACTTTCGAACACTGAAGCTTTCTTT.

The rearrangement uses TRBV6-1 and TRBJ1-3, with 7 bases fitting TRBD1. The V segment lost 2 bases and the J segment 4 bases; nucleotides outside the gene matches: 5. The germline gives CDR1 MNHNS, CDR2 SASEGT. The CDR3 consists of 15 residues. In DNA, the CDR3 is TGTGCCAGCAGTGAATGGGGACAGATCGGAAACACCATATATTTT. Protein product: CASSEWGQIGNTIYF.

This sequence joins TRBV5-4 and TRBJ1-4; D not resolved. V gave up 4 bases and J gave up 0 bases, with 13 bases separating them. The V gene's germline CDR1 is SGHNT and CDR2 YYREEE (reference sequence). This CDR3 has 16 amino acids. The CDR3 region has the DNA TGTGCCAGCAGCCCCTCCGCGGGTTCAACTAATGAAAAACTGTTTTTT. It codes for CASSPSAGSTNEKLFF. The complete variable domain, with remaining parts taken from reference TRBV5-4 and TRBJ1-4, reads ETGVTQSPTHLIKTRGQQVTLRCSSQSGHNTVSWYQQALGQGPQFIFQYYREEENGRGNFPPRFSGLQFPNYSSELNVNALELDDSALYLCASSPSAGSTNEKLFFGSGTQLSVL.

The chain uses TRBV30 and TRBJ1-4; D might be TRBD1 (6 bases). Trimming cost V 7 bases and J 7 bases, with 16 bases left between them. CDR1 and CDR2 from the germline V gene are GTSNPN and SVGIG (reference sequence). CDR3 length: 13 residues. The CDR3 DNA is TGTGCCTCGGGGGGCAGCTTTGCTGAAAAACTGTTTTTT. This codes for CASGGSFAEKLFF.

There are a few counts of this clone. This chain connects TRBV3-1 (or the pseudogene TRBV3-2) to TRBJ1-2; 7 bases match TRBD1. The CDR3 has 14 residues. CDR1 is LGHDT, CDR2 YNNKEL, per germline (reference sequence). J was trimmed by 6 bases and V by 3 bases; bases with no gene match: 7. The CDR3 DNA follows: TGTGCCAGCAGCCACCTTGGACAGGCTCATGGCTACACCTTC. This gives the protein CASSHLGQAHGYTF.

This clone has only a few counts. This sequence joins TRBV11-3 and TRBJ2-5, with a possible D match to TRBD1 (6 bases). Looked up from germline, CDR1 is SGHNT and CDR2 is YENEEA. The CDR3 is 15 amino acids. Trimming stripped 1 base from V and 3 bases from J, with 12 bases between. CDR3 residues: CASSLVGSGEETQYF. CDR3 sequence (DNA): TGTGCCAGCAGCTTAGTTGGGTCAGGGGAAGAGACCCAGTACTTC. The whole variable domain, filled in from reference TRBV11-3 and TRBJ2-5, reads EAGVVQSPRYKIIEKKQPVAFWCNPISGHNTLYWYLQNLGQGPELLIRYENEEAVDDSQLPKDRFSAERLKGVDSTLKIQPAELGDSAVYLCASSLVGSGEETQYFGPGTRLLVL.

V usage is TRBV3-1 (or the pseudogene TRBV3-2) and J usage is TRBJ2-3; the D gene is possibly TRBD2 (6 bases). Germline V gives CDR1 LGHDT, CDR2 YNNKEL (reference sequence). Trimming left V 0 bases short and J 4 bases short, with 11 bases between. There are 15 residues in the CDR3. CDR3 sequence: CASSQDAGSSDTQYF. In DNA form, the CDR3 reads TGTGCCAGCAGCCAAGATGCGGGGAGCTCAGATACGCAGTATTTT.

This clone has a handful of counts. The gene calls are TRBV29-1 and TRBJ2-5; 12 bases line up with TRBD2. In germline, CDR1 is SQVTM, CDR2 ANQGSEA. The trim removed 5 bases at V and 5 bases at J, leaving 6 bases unmatched. The CDR3 consists of 14 residues. DNA for the CDR3: TGCAGCGTTACTAGCGGGGGGAGGAGGGAGACCCAGTACTTC. Protein sequence: CSVTSGGRRETQYF.

V is TRBV30 and J is TRBJ2-3; D might be TRBD2 (6 bases). Trimming took 3 bases from V and 0 from J, leaving 10 bases between them. Germline V lookup: CDR1 GTSNPN, CDR2 SVGIG (reference sequence). The CDR3 has 14 amino acids. The CDR3 sequence: CAWRAGMSTDTQYF. In DNA form, the CDR3 reads TGTGCCTGGAGGGCGGGGATGAGCACAGATACGCAGTATTTT.

The rearrangement joins TRBV7-2 to TRBJ2-7, with 7 bases that match TRBD1. CDR1 and CDR2 (germline): SGHTA, FQGNSA. V trimming: 1 base; J trimming: 2 bases; junction bases outside the gene matches: 8. The length of the CDR3 is 16 residues. As DNA, the CDR3 is TGTGCCAGCAGCTTAGATCCGCGACAGGGCCCCTACGAGCAGTACTTC. As protein: CASSLDPRQGPYEQYF.

CDR3 loop: CASSPLSSREEADTQYF. Written as DNA, the CDR3 is TGTGCCAGCAGTCCTCTCTCCTCCAGGGAGGAGGCGGATACGCAGTATTTT. The chain carries TRBV6-6 and TRBJ2-3, with D possibly being TRBD2 (6 bases). The V end was cut by 5 bases, the J end by 6 bases, with 24 bases between. This CDR3 is 17 amino acids long. From germline, CDR1 is MNHNY and CDR2 SVGAGI (reference sequence).

The chain employs TRBV6-5 and TRBJ2-2; 9 nucleotides align to TRBD2. This CDR3 region has 13 residues. The junction had 2 bases not matched to a gene; V was cut back by 1 base and J by 11 bases. The germline gives CDR1 MNHEY, CDR2 SVGAGI. The CDR3 coding sequence is TGTGCCAGCAGTTACTTAGGGACTAGCGAGCTGTTTTTT. This codes for CASSYLGTSELFF.

The chain is built from TRBV5-5 and TRBJ1-2; D is uncertain. CDR3 length equals 15 residues. V was clipped by 5 bases and J by 4 bases, with 18 bases between them. Germline V lookup: CDR1 SGHKS, CDR2 YYEKEE (reference sequence). The CDR3 spells CASRGDLGGSYGYTF. The DNA for the CDR3 is TGTGCCAGCAGGGGTGACTTGGGAGGGTCCTATGGCTACACCTTC.

This sequence joins TRBV4-1 and TRBJ2-3; 9 bases match TRBD2. V shed 0 bases, J shed 4 bases, and the junction held 8 bases outside the gene matches. CDR3 size: 17 residues. CDR1 is MGHRA and CDR2 is YSYEKL in the germline V gene. The CDR3 nucleotides read TGCGCCAGCAGCCAAGATGGAGGCGGGGGGGCCCCAGATACGCAGTATTTT. Translating it yields CASSQDGGGGAPDTQYF.

The gene calls are TRBV7-3 and TRBJ1-5; no definite D call. The CDR3 runs to 15 residues. Trimming pared 7 bases from V and 0 bases from J, leaving 13 bases between. Per the germline V gene, CDR1 is SGHTA and CDR2 is FQGTGA. The CDR3 region has the DNA TGTGCCAGCACCCACGGTAGGAGTAGCAATCAGCCCCAGCATTTT. Protein: CASTHGRSSNQPQHF.

V is TRBV11-3 and J is TRBJ1-3; D gene uncertain. Trimming cost V 5 bases and J 2 bases, with 10 bases left between them. The CDR3 is made up of 14 amino acids. Germline V gene sequence: CDR1 SGHNT, CDR2 YENEEA. The CDR3 DNA reads TGTGCCAGCAGCAAGTCCAGCGCTGGAAACACCATATATTTT. It translates to CASSKSSAGNTIYF.

Here the CDR3 reads CASSLARGRVMSGANVLTF. Here the CDR3 DNA reads TGTGCCAGCAGCTTAGCGCGGGGCAGGGTAATGTCTGGGGCCAACGTCCTGACTTTC. The genes are TRBV7-2 and TRBJ2-6; TRBD2 is a possible D gene (6 bases). Germline loops: CDR1 SGHTA, CDR2 FQGNSA. Trimming removed 0 bases at V and 1 base at J, with 16 bases between. The CDR3 sequence is 19 residues long.

CDR3 region: CASSRKTGAHYEQYF. CDR3 in DNA: TGTGCCAGCAGCCGGAAGACAGGGGCTCACTACGAGCAGTACTTC. This chain uses TRBV7-9 with TRBJ2-7, with 8 bases lining up with TRBD1. The CDR3 is made up of 15 amino acids. Germline CDR1 reads SEHNR; CDR2 reads FQNEAQ (reference sequence). Trimming removed 5 bases from V and 3 bases from J; junction bases left unmatched: 9.

The chain has TRBV28 and TRBJ2-1; 7 nucleotides agree with TRBD1. This CDR3 is 14 amino acids long. Per the germline V gene, CDR1 is MDHEN and CDR2 is SYDVKM. The V gene end was trimmed by 5 bases and the J gene end by 7 bases; junction bases not matched to a gene: 8. CDR3 sequence reads: CASSGRQGRNEQFF. The CDR3 bases are TGTGCCAGCAGTGGTAGACAGGGTCGGAATGAGCAGTTCTTC. The complete variable domain, with remaining parts taken from reference TRBV28 and TRBJ2-1, reads DVKVTQSSRYLVKRTGEKVFLECVQDMDHENMFWYRQDPGLGLRLIYFSYDVKMKEKGDIPEGYSVSREKKERFSLILESASTNQTSMYLCASSGRQGRNEQFFGPGTRLTVL.

This chain's CDR3 is CASSFNRGQHNEQFF. Written as DNA, the CDR3 is TGTGCCAGCAGCTTCAACAGGGGGCAACACAATGAGCAGTTCTTC. This rearrangement joins TRBV5-4 to TRBJ2-1, with 9 bases identical to TRBD1. CDR3 length: 15 residues. Germline CDR1 SGHNT, CDR2 YYREEE (reference sequence). Trimming cost V 2 bases and J 5 bases; bases outside gene matches: 5.

V and J are TRBV6-5 and TRBJ1-1; 8 nucleotides line up with TRBD1. The germline V gene has CDR1 MNHEY and CDR2 SVGAGI. The junction had 3 bases not matched to a gene; V was cut back by 9 bases and J by 0 bases. The CDR3 spans 13 residues. CDR3 loop: CASTDRVNTEAFF. The CDR3 DNA reads as TGTGCCAGTACGGACAGGGTGAACACTGAAGCTTTCTTT.

V gene TRBV5-5 combines with J gene TRBJ2-5; no definite D call. V was pared by 0 bases and J by 0 bases, with 12 bases between. Germline-derived CDR1 and CDR2 are SGHKS and YYEKEE (reference sequence). There are 16 residues in the CDR3. CDR3 region: CASSLGGRGDQETQYF. The CDR3 coding sequence is TGTGCCAGCAGCTTGGGAGGCCGCGGAGACCAAGAGACCCAGTACTTC.

The chain recombines TRBV25-1 with TRBJ1-2; 7 nucleotides agree with TRBD1. Germline loops: CDR1 MGHDK, CDR2 SYGVNS. After removal of 6 bases from V and 8 bases from J, the junction contained 12 bases not matched to a gene. CDR3 size: 14 residues. CDR3 in DNA: TGTGCCAGCAGACGGACAGGATCTCTCGGCGGCTACACCTTC. Protein product: CASRRTGSLGGYTF.

The V call is TRBV11-3, the J call TRBJ1-6, with D uncertain. The germline CDR1 and CDR2 sequences are SGHNT and YENEEA. Trimming shortened V by 5 bases and J by 5 bases, and 10 bases separated the two germline ends. This CDR3 comprises 14 residues. The CDR3 here is CASSRVGNNSPLHF. In DNA, the CDR3 is TGTGCCAGCAGCCGGGTCGGAAATAATTCACCCCTCCACTTT.

This chain connects TRBV5-1 to TRBJ2-7; D possibly corresponds to TRBD1 (5 bases). Trimming stripped 7 bases from V and 3 bases from J, with 11 bases between. The germline V gene has CDR1 SGHRS and CDR2 YFSETQ. This CDR3 spans 12 amino acids. The CDR3 nucleotides are TGCGCCAGCCCCAGCGACAGCTACGAGCAGTACTTC. It encodes CASPSDSYEQYF.